Reported below is one TCR beta chain. This record comes from a study of cytomegalovirus exposure and HLA in healthy donors. CDR3 length: 13 amino acids. Trimming took 7 bases from V and 4 from J; bases not matched to a gene: 2. Germline loops: CDR1 MNHNY, CDR2 SVGAGI (reference sequence). In the PCR, 60 Vbeta and 13 Jbeta primers were used. Measured with immunoSEQ multiplex PCR; TCRdb has only the in-frame clones, and not every one. The data contain approximately 170,000 clones, approximately 79% of them singletons. The chain carries TRBV6-6 and TRBJ1-5; 9 positions agree with TRBD1. This receptor was obtained from a male donor in good health and CMV-seronegative. The sequencing sample was made of PBMCs. The CDR3 protein is CASIGQGNQPQHF. The CDR3 coding sequence is TGTGCCAGCATCGGACAGGGGAATCAGCCCCAGCATTTT.